The rows below give T cell receptor beta chains drawn from one sample of a study of identical twins. TCRdb fed the 5' RACE reads into MiXCR, producing one record per CDR3 protein. The sample has some 760,000 distinct CDR3 sequences; about 20% are singletons. These same records also appear under a second study, on T cells expressing NK-cell markers.

The sample was PBMCs. These receptor sequences come from a woman in her late teens or twenties in good health. The CDR3 runs from the conserved cysteine through the conserved F or W. D genes are given only for firm matches. The size of a clone is reported for some rows only, either as once, few or many, or as a class for expanded clones.

j_call | d_call | clone_size | v_call | cdr3_aa | cdr3_nt
TRBJ2-3 | - | - | TRBV15 | CATSRPKDPSSSTDTQYF | TGTGCCACCAGCAGACCGAAGGACCCTTCTTCTAGCACAGATACGCAGTATTTT
TRBJ1-1 | - | few | TRBV29-1 | CSASGAGTEAFF | TGCAGCGCCTCAGGGGCGGGCACTGAAGCTTTCTTT
TRBJ2-7 | - | - | TRBV7-2 | CASRGGGTEQYF | TGTGCCAGCAGGGGCGGAGGGACGGAGCAGTACTTC
TRBJ2-1 | - | - | TRBV4-3 | CASSQELSALGKYNEQFF | TGCGCCAGCAGCCAAGAACTCAGCGCCCTAGGAAAGTACAATGAGCAGTTCTTC
TRBJ2-5 | TRBD2 | few | TRBV7-7 | CASSFGLAGGGGETQYF | TGTGCCAGCAGCTTCGGACTAGCGGGAGGAGGTGGCGAGACCCAGTACTTC
TRBJ2-7 | TRBD2 | few | TRBV20-1 | CSASSGRLYEQYF | TGCAGTGCCTCTAGCGGGAGGTTATACGAGCAGTACTTC
TRBJ1-1 | - | few | TRBV20-1 | CSARPGAPNTEAFF | TGCAGTGCTAGACCGGGGGCACCGAACACTGAAGCTTTCTTT
TRBJ2-7 | TRBD2 | few | TRBV12-3/TRBV12-4 | CASSWTSGGSLYEQYF | TGTGCCAGCAGTTGGACTAGCGGGGGGTCGCTGTACGAGCAGTACTTC
TRBJ2-7 | TRBD1 | few | TRBV7-9 | CASSLEQGPLYEQYF | TGTGCCAGCAGCTTAGAACAGGGGCCTCTCTACGAGCAGTACTTC
TRBJ2-1 | - | - | TRBV6-2/TRBV6-3 | CASRTISSYNEQFF | TGTGCCAGCAGAACTATAAGCTCCTACAATGAGCAGTTCTTC
TRBJ2-7 | TRBD2 | few | TRBV7-6 | CASSLYPTSGSYEQYF | TGTGCCAGCAGCCTATACCCGACTAGCGGTTCCTACGAGCAGTACTTC
TRBJ2-1 | TRBD2 | - | TRBV5-1 | CASSLEGLAFGEQFF | TGCGCCAGCAGCTTGGAGGGACTAGCGTTCGGTGAGCAGTTCTTC
TRBJ1-1 | TRBD1 | few | TRBV10-2 | CASSAMGQGQTEAFF | TGCGCCAGCAGTGCCATGGGACAGGGGCAGACTGAAGCTTTCTTT
TRBJ2-7 | - | - | TRBV12-3/TRBV12-4 | CASSRATKEQYF | TGTGCCAGCAGCAGAGCCACTAAAGAGCAGTACTTC
TRBJ1-1 | - | - | TRBV27 | CASSFSGWTEAFF | TGTGCCAGCAGTTTTTCCGGGTGGACTGAAGCTTTCTTT
TRBJ2-4 | - | few | TRBV12-3/TRBV12-4 | CASSLMFSLAKNIQYF | TGTGCCAGCAGTTTAATGTTCAGCTTAGCCAAAAACATTCAGTACTTC
TRBJ2-7 | TRBD2 | - | TRBV5-1 | CASSLAGSGRARYEQYF | TGCGCCAGCAGCTTGGCGGGTAGCGGGAGGGCCAGGTACGAGCAGTACTTC
TRBJ2-1 | - | - | TRBV7-2 | CASSREFSDNEQFF | TGTGCCAGCAGCCGGGAGTTCTCCGACAATGAGCAGTTCTTC
TRBJ2-1 | - | few | TRBV20-1 | CSARGFGGAGHEQFF | TGCAGTGCTAGAGGTTTCGGCGGAGCCGGACATGAGCAGTTCTTC
TRBJ1-5 | - | - | TRBV18 | CASSPQKNQPQHF | TGTGCCAGCTCCCCACAGAAAAATCAGCCCCAGCATTTT
TRBJ2-1 | TRBD2 | - | TRBV6-2/TRBV6-3 | CASSYPTIAGGPSSYNEQFF | TGTGCCAGCAGTTACCCTACAATAGCGGGGGGCCCGAGCTCCTACAATGAGCAGTTCTTC
TRBJ2-1 | - | - | TRBV12-3/TRBV12-4 | CASSLWGFNEQFF | TGTGCCAGCAGTTTATGGGGATTCAATGAGCAGTTCTTC
TRBJ2-5 | TRBD1 | few | TRBV11-2 | CASSRGTGPGETQYF | TGTGCCAGCAGCCGGGGGACAGGGCCCGGGGAGACCCAGTACTTC
TRBJ1-1 | - | - | TRBV10-3 | CAISALRDKNTEAFF | TGTGCCATCAGTGCCCTCCGGGACAAGAACACTGAAGCTTTCTTT
TRBJ2-7 | - | - | TRBV30 | CAWSPLSEQYF | TGTGCCTGGAGTCCCCTGAGCGAGCAGTACTTC
TRBJ1-5 | - | - | TRBV20-1 | CSASLGHPSNQPQHF | TGCAGTGCTAGTTTGGGACACCCTAGCAATCAGCCCCAGCATTTT
TRBJ1-5 | - | few | TRBV20-1 | CSVGNQPQHF | TGCAGTGTTGGCAATCAGCCCCAGCATTTT
TRBJ1-6 | TRBD1 | few | TRBV7-9 | CASSTWTGGAYSPLHF | TGTGCCAGCAGCACTTGGACAGGGGGCGCGTATTCACCCCTCCACTTT
TRBJ1-5 | - | - | TRBV15 | CATSREGTAWTQHF | TGTGCCACCAGCAGAGAAGGGACGGCTTGGACCCAGCATTTT
TRBJ1-1 | - | few | TRBV5-1 | CASSLGDITEAFF | TGCGCCAGCAGCTTGGGGGACATAACTGAAGCTTTCTTT
TRBJ2-5 | - | many | TRBV10-3 | CATQPTAGSLETQYF | TGTGCCACGCAACCCACGGCGGGGAGTCTAGAGACCCAGTACTTC